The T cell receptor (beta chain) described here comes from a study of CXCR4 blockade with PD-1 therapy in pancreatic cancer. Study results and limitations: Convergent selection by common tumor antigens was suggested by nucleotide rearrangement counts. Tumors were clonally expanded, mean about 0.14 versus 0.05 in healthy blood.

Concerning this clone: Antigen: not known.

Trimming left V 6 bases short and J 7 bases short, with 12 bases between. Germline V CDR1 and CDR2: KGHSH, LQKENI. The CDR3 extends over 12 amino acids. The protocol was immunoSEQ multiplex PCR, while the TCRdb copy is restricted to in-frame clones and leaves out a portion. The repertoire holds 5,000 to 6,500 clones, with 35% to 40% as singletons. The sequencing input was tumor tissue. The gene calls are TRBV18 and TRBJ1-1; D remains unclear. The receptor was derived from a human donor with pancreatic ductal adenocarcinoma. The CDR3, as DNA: TGTGCCAGCTCCCCTTCGGGCCATGAAGCTTTCTTT. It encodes CASSPSGHEAFF.